This T cell receptor (beta chain) stems from a study of blood T cell repertoires in COVID-19. Study context: PBMCs, B-cell-depleted T cells, or T cells were the source of the cDNA or gDNA that made up the material.

CDR1 and CDR2 from the germline V gene are MNHNS and SASEGT. The CDR3 length is 14 residues. The V gene lost 2 bases and the J gene lost 6 bases, with 11 bases spanning the gap. Seattle patient enrollment occurred during active infection, with longitudinal follow-up thereafter. Original processing notes: Reference gene primer amplification in the assay estimated nucleated cell counts. The assay was immunoSEQ multiplex PCR, and TCRdb's table has in-frame clones only and misses some. D and trimming were read from the DNA, whereas the V and J calls and clone size are those reported in that table. The table lists some 190,000 clones, around 80% of them singletons.

The sequencing input was peripheral blood. The chain couples TRBV6-1 to TRBJ1-5; D remains unclear. The origin of this receptor is a woman aged 80 or older with COVID-19, enrolled during active disease. CDR3 coding DNA: TGTGCCAGCAGTGAAATTTTCACGGTTCAGCCCCAGCATTTT. The encoded protein is CASSEIFTVQPQHF.